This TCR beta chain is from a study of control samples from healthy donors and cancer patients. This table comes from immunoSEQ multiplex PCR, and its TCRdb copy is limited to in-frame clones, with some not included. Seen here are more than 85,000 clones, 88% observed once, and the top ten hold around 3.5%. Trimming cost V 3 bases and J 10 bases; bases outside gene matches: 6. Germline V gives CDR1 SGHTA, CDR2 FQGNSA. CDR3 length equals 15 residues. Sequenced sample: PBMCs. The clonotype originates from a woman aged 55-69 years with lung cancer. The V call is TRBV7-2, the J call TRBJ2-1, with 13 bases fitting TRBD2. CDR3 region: CASSFRLAGGNEQFF. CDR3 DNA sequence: TGTGCCAGCAGCTTCCGACTAGCGGGGGGAAACGAGCAGTTCTTC. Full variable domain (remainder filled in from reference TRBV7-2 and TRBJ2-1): GAGVSQSPSNKVTEKGKDVELRCDPISGHTALYWYRQSLGQGLEFLIYFQGNSAPDKSGLPSDRFSAERTGGSVSTLTIQRTQQEDSAVYLCASSFRLAGGNEQFFGPGTRLTVL.